This T cell receptor (beta chain) originates from a study of response to subunit inactivated influenza vaccine. Each CDR3 protein gets one entry after TCRdb re-called the RT-PCR reads with MiXCR. The table shows some 540,000 distinct CDR3 sequences, with roughly 23% occurring only once. Trimming took off 0 bases at V and 8 bases at J, with 17 bases between the two ends. CDR1 and CDR2 (germline): SGHVS, FQNEAQ. The CDR3 is 17 amino acids. This sample was shared with a second study, whose subject was T cells expressing NK-cell markers. From that second work: In generating TCR beta cDNA, 5'RACE template switching with UMIs was used. An anti-gamma-delta TCR antibody was added in several experiments. It restricted sorting to alpha-beta TCR-expressing T cells. Roughly six donors showed dominant NKG2C+ clonotypes comprising about 1.0-7.0% of their CD8+ T cells. A few donors likewise had their CD3+CD56-NKG2C+ fraction led by these clonotypes. Whether expanded NKG2C+ T cell clones were HCMV specific stayed uncertain.

J is TRBJ1-6 and V is TRBV7-8; D is possibly TRBD1 (5 bases). The sample consisted of CD4+ T cells sorted from PBMCs, taken 11 to 12 days after vaccination. The sequence derives from a man over 45 who received an inactivated influenza vaccine. The CDR3, as DNA: TGTGCCAGCAGCTTAGCCCATCGGCCGGGAGGGGATTCACCCCTCCACTTT. Amino acid sequence: CASSLAHRPGGDSPLHF.